This T cell receptor (beta chain) was recorded in a study of cytomegalovirus exposure and HLA in healthy donors. In the study overall: Unique TCRs numbering roughly 85 million, obtained from HLA-typed donors, made up an early data release.

Notes on the study in general: The authors reported that TCR beta sequences could predict HLA-A and HLA-B alleles. These predictions were accurate for most subjects in the first cohort. Both high specificity and high sensitivity reportedly marked the classifier's diagnosis of cytomegalovirus status.

CDR1 is SNHLY, CDR2 FYNNEI, per germline. This CDR3 region has 14 residues. The V and J ends lost 4 bases and 5 bases, in that order; junction bases with no gene match: 3. As regards this clone: Its antigen is not known.

Primers included in the PCR were 60 Vbeta and 13 Jbeta primers. The repertoire was sequenced with immunoSEQ multiplex PCR; TCRdb's copy has only in-frame clones and lacks some. The sample contains fewer than 120,000 clones, around 84% of which appear only once. The chain is built from TRBV2 and TRBJ1-2; 11 bases line up with TRBD1. The receptor was derived from a young woman in good health and CMV-seronegative. The specimen sequenced was PBMCs. CDR3 region: CASSAGTGGYGYTF. The CDR3 region has the DNA TGTGCCAGCAGTGCCGGGACAGGGGGGTATGGCTACACCTTC.